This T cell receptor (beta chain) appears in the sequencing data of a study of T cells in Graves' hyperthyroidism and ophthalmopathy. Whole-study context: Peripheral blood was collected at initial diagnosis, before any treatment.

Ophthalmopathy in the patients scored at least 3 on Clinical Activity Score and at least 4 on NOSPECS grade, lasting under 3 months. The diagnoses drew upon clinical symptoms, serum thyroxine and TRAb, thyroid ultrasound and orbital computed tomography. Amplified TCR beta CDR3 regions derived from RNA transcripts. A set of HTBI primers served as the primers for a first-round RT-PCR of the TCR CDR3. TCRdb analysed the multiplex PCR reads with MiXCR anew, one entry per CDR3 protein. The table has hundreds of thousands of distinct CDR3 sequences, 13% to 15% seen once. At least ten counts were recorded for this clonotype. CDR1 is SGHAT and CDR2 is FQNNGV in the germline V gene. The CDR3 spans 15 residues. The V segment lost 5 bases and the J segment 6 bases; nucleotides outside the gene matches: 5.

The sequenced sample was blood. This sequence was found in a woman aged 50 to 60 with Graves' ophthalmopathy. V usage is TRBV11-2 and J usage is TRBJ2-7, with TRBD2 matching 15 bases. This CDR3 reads CASSRTSGRAREQYF. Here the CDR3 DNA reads TGTGCCAGCAGCCGGACTAGCGGGAGGGCCCGCGAGCAGTACTTC.